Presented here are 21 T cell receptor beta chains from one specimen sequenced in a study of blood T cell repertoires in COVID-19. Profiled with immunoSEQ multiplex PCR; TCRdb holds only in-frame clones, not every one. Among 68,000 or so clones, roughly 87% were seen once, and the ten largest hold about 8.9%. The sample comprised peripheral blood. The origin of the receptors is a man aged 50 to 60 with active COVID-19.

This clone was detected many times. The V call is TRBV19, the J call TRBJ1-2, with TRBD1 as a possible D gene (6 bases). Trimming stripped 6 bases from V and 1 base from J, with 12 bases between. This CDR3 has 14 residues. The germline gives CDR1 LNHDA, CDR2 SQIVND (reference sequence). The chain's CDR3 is CASRDGGLNYGYTF. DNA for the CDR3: TGTGCCAGTAGGGACGGGGGGCTTAACTATGGCTACACCTTC.

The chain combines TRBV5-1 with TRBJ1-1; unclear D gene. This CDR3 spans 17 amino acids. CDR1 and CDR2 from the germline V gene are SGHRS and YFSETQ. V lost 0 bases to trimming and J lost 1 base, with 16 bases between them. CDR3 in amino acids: CASSLGQGIRRNTEAFF. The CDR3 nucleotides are TGCGCCAGCAGCTTGGGACAAGGAATACGACGGAACACTGAAGCTTTCTTT. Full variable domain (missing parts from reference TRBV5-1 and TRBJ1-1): KAGVTQTPRYLIKTRGQQVTLSCSPISGHRSVSWYQQTPGQGLQFLFEYFSETQRNKGNFPGRFSGRQFSNSRSEMNVSTLELGDSALYLCASSLGQGIRRNTEAFFGQGTRLTVV.

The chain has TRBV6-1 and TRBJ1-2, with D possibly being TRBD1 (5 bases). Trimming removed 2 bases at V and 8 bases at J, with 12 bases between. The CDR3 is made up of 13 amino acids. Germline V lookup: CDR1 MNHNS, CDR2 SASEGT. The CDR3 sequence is CASSESVRDGYTF. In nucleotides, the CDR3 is TGTGCCAGCAGTGAATCGGTGCGGGACGGCTACACCTTC.

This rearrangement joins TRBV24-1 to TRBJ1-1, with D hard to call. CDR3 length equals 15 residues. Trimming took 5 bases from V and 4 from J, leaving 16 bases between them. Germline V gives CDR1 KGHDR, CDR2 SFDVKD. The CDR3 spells CATSAGPARGTEAFF. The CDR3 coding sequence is TGTGCCACCAGTGCCGGCCCCGCGCGGGGCACTGAAGCTTTCTTT.

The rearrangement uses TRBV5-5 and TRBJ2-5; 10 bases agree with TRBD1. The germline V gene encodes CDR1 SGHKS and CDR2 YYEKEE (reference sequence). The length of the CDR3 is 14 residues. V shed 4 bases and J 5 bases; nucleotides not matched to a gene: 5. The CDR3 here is CASSTSGQGETQYF. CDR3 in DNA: TGTGCCAGCAGCACCTCGGGACAGGGGGAGACCCAGTACTTC.

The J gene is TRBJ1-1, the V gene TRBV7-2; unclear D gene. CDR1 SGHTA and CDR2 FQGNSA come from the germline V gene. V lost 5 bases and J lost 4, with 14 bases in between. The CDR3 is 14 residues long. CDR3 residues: CASSPQLAVTEAFF. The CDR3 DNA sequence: TGTGCCAGCAGCCCTCAGCTTGCGGTCACTGAAGCTTTCTTT.

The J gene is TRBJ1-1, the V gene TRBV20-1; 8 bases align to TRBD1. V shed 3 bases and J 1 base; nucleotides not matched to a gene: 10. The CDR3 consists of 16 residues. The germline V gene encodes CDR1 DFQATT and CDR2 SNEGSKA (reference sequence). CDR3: CSASVPGGLGNTEAFF. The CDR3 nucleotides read TGCAGTGCTAGTGTTCCAGGGGGCCTGGGGAACACTGAAGCTTTCTTT.

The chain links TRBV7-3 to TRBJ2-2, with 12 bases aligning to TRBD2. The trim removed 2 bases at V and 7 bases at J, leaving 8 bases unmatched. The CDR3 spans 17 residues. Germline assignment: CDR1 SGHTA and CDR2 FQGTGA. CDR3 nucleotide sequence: TGTGCCAGCAGCTTAGCCCCTAGCGGGGGGGTTGGCGGGGAGCTGTTTTTT. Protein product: CASSLAPSGGVGGELFF.

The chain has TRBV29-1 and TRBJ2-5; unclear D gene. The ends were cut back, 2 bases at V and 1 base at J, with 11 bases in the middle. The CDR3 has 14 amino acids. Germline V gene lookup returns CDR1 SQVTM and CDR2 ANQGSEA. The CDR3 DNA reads TGCAGCGTTGAATACATACACCTCCAAGAGACCCAGTACTTC. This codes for CSVEYIHLQETQYF.

Here the CDR3 reads CASSIGRFSGANVLTF. CDR3 sequence (DNA): TGTGCCAGTAGTATAGGCAGGTTCTCTGGGGCCAACGTCCTGACTTTC. The chain employs TRBV19 and TRBJ2-6; D is ambiguous. Trimming removed 1 base at V and 0 bases at J, with 7 bases between. CDR3 length: 16 residues. Germline CDR1 is LNHDA and CDR2 is SQIVND (reference sequence).

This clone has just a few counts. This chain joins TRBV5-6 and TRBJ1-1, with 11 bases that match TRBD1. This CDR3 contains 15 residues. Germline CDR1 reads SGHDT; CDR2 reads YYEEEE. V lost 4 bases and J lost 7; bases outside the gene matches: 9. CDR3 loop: CASSPIGQGAGEAFF. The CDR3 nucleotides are TGTGCCAGCAGCCCTATAGGACAGGGGGCCGGTGAAGCTTTCTTT.

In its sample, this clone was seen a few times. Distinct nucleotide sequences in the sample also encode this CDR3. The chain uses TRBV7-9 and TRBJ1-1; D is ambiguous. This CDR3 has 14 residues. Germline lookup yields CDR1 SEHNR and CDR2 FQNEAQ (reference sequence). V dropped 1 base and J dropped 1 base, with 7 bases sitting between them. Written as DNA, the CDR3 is TGTGCCAGCAGCTTAGAAGGCGGGAACACTGAAGCTTTCTTT. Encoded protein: CASSLEGGNTEAFF.

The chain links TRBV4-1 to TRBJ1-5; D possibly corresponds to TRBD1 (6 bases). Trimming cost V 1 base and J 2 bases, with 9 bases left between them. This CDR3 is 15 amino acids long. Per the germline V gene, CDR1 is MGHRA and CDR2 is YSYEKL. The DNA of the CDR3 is TGCGCCAGCAGCCAAGGCAGGGGAGGCAATCAGCCCCAGCATTTT. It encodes CASSQGRGGNQPQHF.

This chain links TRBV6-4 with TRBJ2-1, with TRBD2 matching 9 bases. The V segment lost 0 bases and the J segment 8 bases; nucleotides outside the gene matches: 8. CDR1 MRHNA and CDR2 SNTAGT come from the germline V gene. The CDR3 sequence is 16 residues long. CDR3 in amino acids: CASSDSKVRGGYEQFF. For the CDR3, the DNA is TGTGCCAGCAGTGACTCGAAAGTGCGGGGGGGCTATGAGCAGTTCTTC.

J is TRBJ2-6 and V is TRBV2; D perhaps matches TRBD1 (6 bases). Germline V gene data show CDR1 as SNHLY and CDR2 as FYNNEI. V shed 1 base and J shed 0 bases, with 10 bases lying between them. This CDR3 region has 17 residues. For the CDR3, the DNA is TGTGCCAGCAGTGAAGGGACAGCATCCTCTGGGGCCAACGTCCTGACTTTC. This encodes CASSEGTASSGANVLTF.

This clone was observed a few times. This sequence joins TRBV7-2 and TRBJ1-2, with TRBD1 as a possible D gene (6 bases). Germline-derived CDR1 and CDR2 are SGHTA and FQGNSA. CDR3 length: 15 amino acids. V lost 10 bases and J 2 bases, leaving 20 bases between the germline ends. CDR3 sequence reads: CATSLSPGDNYGYTF. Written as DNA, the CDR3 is TGTGCCACCTCTCTCTCCCCAGGGGACAACTATGGCTACACCTTC.

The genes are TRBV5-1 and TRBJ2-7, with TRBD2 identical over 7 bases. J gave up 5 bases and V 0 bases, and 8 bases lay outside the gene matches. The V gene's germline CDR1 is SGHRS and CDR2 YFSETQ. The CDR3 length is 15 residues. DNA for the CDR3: TGCGCCAGCAGCTTGGGAAGGGGAGGGTACCACGAGCAGTACTTC. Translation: CASSLGRGGYHEQYF.

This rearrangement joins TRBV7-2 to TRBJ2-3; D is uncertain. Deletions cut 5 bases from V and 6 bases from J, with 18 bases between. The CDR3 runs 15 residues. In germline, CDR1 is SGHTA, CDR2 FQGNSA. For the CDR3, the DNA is TGTGCCAGCAGCCCCAACTACGGAGTCTGGGATACGCAGTATTTT. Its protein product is CASSPNYGVWDTQYF.

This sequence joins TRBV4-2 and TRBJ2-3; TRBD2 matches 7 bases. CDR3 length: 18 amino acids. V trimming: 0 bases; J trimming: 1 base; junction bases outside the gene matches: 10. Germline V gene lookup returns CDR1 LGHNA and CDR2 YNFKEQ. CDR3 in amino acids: CASSQEGGTIVGTDTQYF. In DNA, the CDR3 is TGTGCCAGCAGCCAAGAGGGGGGGACCATAGTGGGCACAGATACGCAGTATTTT.

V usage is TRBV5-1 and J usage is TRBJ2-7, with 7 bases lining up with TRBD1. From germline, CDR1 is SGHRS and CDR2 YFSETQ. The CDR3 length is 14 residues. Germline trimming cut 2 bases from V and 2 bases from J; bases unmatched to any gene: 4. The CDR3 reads CASSFRTGPYEQYF. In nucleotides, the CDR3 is TGCGCCAGCAGCTTCCGGACAGGACCCTACGAGCAGTACTTC.

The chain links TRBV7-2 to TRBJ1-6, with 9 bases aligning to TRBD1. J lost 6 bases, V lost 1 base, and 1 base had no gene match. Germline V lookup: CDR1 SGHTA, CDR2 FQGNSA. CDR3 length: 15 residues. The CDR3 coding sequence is TGTGCCAGCAGCTTAGGGACAGGGGTTAATTCACCCCTCCACTTT. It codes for CASSLGTGVNSPLHF.